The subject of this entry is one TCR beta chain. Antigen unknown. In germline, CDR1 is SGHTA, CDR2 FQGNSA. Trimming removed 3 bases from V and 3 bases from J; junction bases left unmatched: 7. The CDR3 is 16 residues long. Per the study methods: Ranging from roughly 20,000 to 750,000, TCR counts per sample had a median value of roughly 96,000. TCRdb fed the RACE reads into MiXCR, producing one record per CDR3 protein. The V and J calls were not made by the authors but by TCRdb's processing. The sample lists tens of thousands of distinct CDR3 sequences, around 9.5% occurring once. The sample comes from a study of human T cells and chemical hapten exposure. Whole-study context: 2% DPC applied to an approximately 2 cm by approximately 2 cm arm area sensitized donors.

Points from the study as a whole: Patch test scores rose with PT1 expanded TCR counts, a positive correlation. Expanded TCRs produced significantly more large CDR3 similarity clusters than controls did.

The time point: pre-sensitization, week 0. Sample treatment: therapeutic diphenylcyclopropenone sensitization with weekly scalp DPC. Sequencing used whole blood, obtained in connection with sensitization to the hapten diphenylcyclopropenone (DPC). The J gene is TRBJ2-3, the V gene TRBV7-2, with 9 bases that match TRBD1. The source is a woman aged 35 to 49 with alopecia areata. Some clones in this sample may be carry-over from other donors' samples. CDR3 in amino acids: CASSFSGTGLTDTQYF. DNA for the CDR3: TGTGCCAGCAGCTTCTCCGGGACAGGGTTGACAGATACGCAGTATTTT. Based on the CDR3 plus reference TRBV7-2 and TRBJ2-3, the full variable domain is GAGVSQSPSNKVTEKGKDVELRCDPISGHTALYWYRQSLGQGLEFLIYFQGNSAPDKSGLPSDRFSAERTGGSVSTLTIQRTQQEDSAVYLCASSFSGTGLTDTQYFGPGTRLTVL.